A selection of T cell receptor beta chains follows, all from one sample in a study of T cell repertoires in cytomegalovirus infection. Each CDR3 protein gets one entry after TCRdb re-called the reads with MiXCR. The sample contains a few hundred thousand distinct CDR3 sequences, more than 8% of which appear only once. Sequenced material: PBMCs. All receptors derive from a human donor in good health (CMV status not recorded). Some clones in this sample may be carry-over from other donors' samples. The CDR3 runs from the conserved cysteine through the conserved F or W. The order of the fields is clone size, V gene, D gene, J gene, CDR3 DNA, CDR3 protein. A D gene is named only where the DNA matches it firmly. Part of the rows lack a size; the others show once, few, many or a class for expanded clones.

>.|TRBV27|.|TRBJ2-1
TGTGCCAGCAGTTTATCAGGACGGAGTGAGCAGTTCTTC
CASSLSGRSEQFF
>.|TRBV7-9|.|TRBJ1-2
TGTGCCAGCAGCCCCGCGGACGGACCCAGAAACTATGGCTACACCTTC
CASSPADGPRNYGYTF
>many|TRBV7-2|.|TRBJ2-7
TGTGCCAGCAGCTTAGTAGGCGGAGGCCACTACGAGCAGTACTTC
CASSLVGGGHYEQYF
>few|TRBV4-3|.|TRBJ1-5
TGCGCCAGCAGCCCGAGACGGTACAATCAGCCCCAGCATTTT
CASSPRRYNQPQHF
>many|TRBV11-3|TRBD1|TRBJ2-2
TGTGCCAGCAGCTTCGGACAGGGCGACACCGGGGAGCTGTTTTTT
CASSFGQGDTGELFF
>.|TRBV28|.|TRBJ1-1
TGTGCCAGCAGACCAATTGGGGGTATGAACACTGAAGCTTTCTTT
CASRPIGGMNTEAFF
>few|TRBV28|.|TRBJ2-7
TGTGCCAGCACGATTCCACCGAAGGAGCAGTACTTC
CASTIPPKEQYF
>.|TRBV19|.|TRBJ1-5
TGTGCCAGTAGAGGGGTCGGGAATCAGCCCCAGCATTTT
CASRGVGNQPQHF
>many|TRBV28|TRBD1|TRBJ1-5
TGTGCCAGCAGAGCAGATCGGGACAGCTCCTATCAGCCCCAGCATTTT
CASRADRDSSYQPQHF
>few|TRBV30|.|TRBJ1-2
TGTGCCTGGACGTCCGTATATGGCTACACCTTC
CAWTSVYGYTF
>few|TRBV7-8|TRBD1|TRBJ1-1
TGTGCCAGCAGCTTGCAGGGGGGACTGGCTTTCTTT
CASSLQGGLAFF
>many|TRBV2|.|TRBJ1-2
TGTGCCAGCAGTGAAGGTTTATGGTATGGCTACACCTTC
CASSEGLWYGYTF
>few|TRBV6-1|.|TRBJ1-5
TGTGCCAGCAAGGCCTCTGTCGTGGGTGGCAATCAGCCCCAGCATTTT
CASKASVVGGNQPQHF
>many|TRBV7-2|.|TRBJ1-5
TGTGCCAGCGGCTATGAGGGGGTAAACCAGCCCCAGCATTTT
CASGYEGVNQPQHF
>many|TRBV12-3/TRBV12-4|TRBD1|TRBJ1-1
TGTGCCAGCAGTTTTTGGGGGACAGGGGTACATACTGAAGCTTTCTTT
CASSFWGTGVHTEAFF
>few|TRBV11-3|.|TRBJ1-2
TGTGCCAGCAGCTGCACAGGGATGGGCCTCTGGGAGGTGTCCTCGGTAGGCTATGGCTACACCTTC
CASSCTGMGLWEVSSVGYGYTF
>.|TRBV7-9|.|TRBJ2-2
TGTGCCAGCAGCTTAGACCTCCGGCAGGCCCCCGGGGAGCTGTTTTTT
CASSLDLRQAPGELFF
>.|TRBV6-2/TRBV6-3|TRBD2|TRBJ2-1
TGTGCCAGCGGCGGGATAGCGGGAGGGAGGGGTGAGCAGTTCTTC
CASGGIAGGRGEQFF
>.|TRBV7-6|.|TRBJ2-7
TGTGCCAGCAGCTACTTGGGGGGAAAGGGCTACGAGCAGTACTTC
CASSYLGGKGYEQYF
>many|TRBV7-2|TRBD2|TRBJ2-1
TGTGCCAGCAGCTTACGGGGGCTAGCGGGTACCAATGAGCAGTTCTTC
CASSLRGLAGTNEQFF
>many|TRBV7-2|.|TRBJ1-2
TGTGCCAGCGGGGCCTACACGGGGGAGGGCTACACCTTC
CASGAYTGEGYTF
>many|TRBV7-2|TRBD1|TRBJ2-5
TGTGCCAGCAGCTCGAATTTCCCTGGGGCAGGGGGCCTCGGGGAGACCCAGTACTTC
CASSSNFPGAGGLGETQYF
>many|TRBV7-2|.|TRBJ2-1
TGTGCCAGCAGCCGGTCGGGCACCTCCTACAATGAGCAGTTCTTC
CASSRSGTSYNEQFF
>many|TRBV6-6|.|TRBJ1-4
TGTGCCAGCGCCGACTTGAAACTGTTTTTT
CASADLKLFF
>many|TRBV7-2|TRBD2|TRBJ2-3
TGTGCCAGCAGCTTTCAGCGGGGGTCAGATACGCAGTATTTT
CASSFQRGSDTQYF
>.|TRBV15|.|TRBJ1-4
TGTGCCACCAGCTTTCTCAGGGATAGGGGTGAAAAACTGTTTTTT
CATSFLRDRGEKLFF
>few|TRBV12-3/TRBV12-4|TRBD1|TRBJ1-2
TGTGCCAGCAGTGACACTCGGGACAGGGGGCTGCAAGGCTACACCTTC
CASSDTRDRGLQGYTF
>few|TRBV6-8|.|TRBJ2-7
TGTGCCAGCAAATCGGCAGGAAACTACGAGCAGTACTTC
CASKSAGNYEQYF
>few|TRBV20-1|.|TRBJ2-5
TGCAGTGCTAGAGCGGACACCTTTTTGGGGACCCAGTACTTC
CSARADTFLGTQYF
>few|TRBV12-3/TRBV12-4|TRBD2|TRBJ2-7
TGTGCCAGCAGTTTATGGGGACTAGCAGGGAACGAGCAGTACTTC
CASSLWGLAGNEQYF
>.|TRBV4-1|TRBD2|TRBJ2-1
TGCGCCAGCAGCCAAGCTAGCGGGACACCGGACGTTAAGCAGTTCTTC
CASSQASGTPDVKQFF
>.|TRBV6-6|.|TRBJ2-1
TGTGCCAGCAGTTCCCTCCGGGGTTCAGGGGCATACAATGAGCAGTTCTTC
CASSSLRGSGAYNEQFF
>.|TRBV6-2/TRBV6-3|TRBD1|TRBJ2-7
TGTGCCAGCAGGATGACAGGGGCTTCCTACGAGCAGTACTTC
CASRMTGASYEQYF
>.|TRBV7-6|TRBD1|TRBJ2-1
TGTGCCAGCAGCGCCCGGGACAGGGGCGTCAATGAGCAGTTCTTC
CASSARDRGVNEQFF
>many|TRBV7-2|.|TRBJ1-2
TGTGCCAGCAGCCTCCGCCGGACAGTTGATGGCTACACCTTC
CASSLRRTVDGYTF
>many|TRBV7-2|TRBD1|TRBJ1-1
TGTGCCAGCAGCCCAGGGGGAAGCACTGAAGCTTTCTTT
CASSPGGSTEAFF
>many|TRBV20-1|.|TRBJ1-5
TGCAGTGCTGCGCAGGGTGAACGGGGCAATCAGCCCCAGCATTTT
CSAAQGERGNQPQHF
>many|TRBV7-2|.|TRBJ2-3
TGTGCCAGCAGCTTAGGATTTAAGGGGCTAACGCAGTATTTT
CASSLGFKGLTQYF
>few|TRBV11-2|.|TRBJ1-2
TGTGCCAGCAGCTTAGGACCAGGAATCTATGGCTACACCTTC
CASSLGPGIYGYTF